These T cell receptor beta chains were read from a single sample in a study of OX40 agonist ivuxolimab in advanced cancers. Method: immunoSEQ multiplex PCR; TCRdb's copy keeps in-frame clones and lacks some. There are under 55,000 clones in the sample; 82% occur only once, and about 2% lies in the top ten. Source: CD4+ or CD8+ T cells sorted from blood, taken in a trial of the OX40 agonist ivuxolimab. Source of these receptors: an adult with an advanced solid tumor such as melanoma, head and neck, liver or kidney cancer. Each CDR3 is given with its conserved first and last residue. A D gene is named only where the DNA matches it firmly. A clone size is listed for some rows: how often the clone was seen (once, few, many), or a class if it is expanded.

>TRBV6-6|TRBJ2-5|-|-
TGTGCCAGCAGAGACCACCTAGAGACCCAGTACTTC
CASRDHLETQYF
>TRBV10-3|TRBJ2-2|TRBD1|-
TGTGCCGGACAGGGGAACACCGGGGAGCTGTTTTTT
CAGQGNTGELFF
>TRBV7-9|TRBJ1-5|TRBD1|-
TGTGCCAGCAGCTTAGGGACAGGGGTTACTGGCAATCAGCCCCAGCATTTT
CASSLGTGVTGNQPQHF
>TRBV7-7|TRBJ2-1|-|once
TGTGCTAGCAGCCCCTCGGACAGCTACAATGAGCAGTTCTTC
CASSPSDSYNEQFF
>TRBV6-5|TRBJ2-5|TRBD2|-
TGTGCCAGCAGTTACTCTCCCCGCGGGGGGGGTGCCCAGTACTTC
CASSYSPRGGGAQYF
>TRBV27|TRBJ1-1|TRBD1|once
TGTGCCAGCAGTTTATACAGGGGGAACACTGAAGCTTTCTTT
CASSLYRGNTEAFF
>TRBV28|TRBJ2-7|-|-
TGTGCCAGCAGTTCAACCACACGGGAGCAGTACTTC
CASSSTTREQYF
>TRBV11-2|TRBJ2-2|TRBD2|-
TGTGCCAGCAGCCTAGCGGGAGAAACCGGGGAGCTGTTTTTT
CASSLAGETGELFF
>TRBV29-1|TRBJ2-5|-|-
TGCAGCGTTGCCATGGAGACCCAGTACTTC
CSVAMETQYF
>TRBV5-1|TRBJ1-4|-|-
TGCGCCAGCAGCCGGGGGGCCTCTGGGACTAATGAAAAACTGTTTTTT
CASSRGASGTNEKLFF
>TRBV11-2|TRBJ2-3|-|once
TGTGCCAGCAGCTTTTCTAGCGTAGATACGCAGTATTTT
CASSFSSVDTQYF
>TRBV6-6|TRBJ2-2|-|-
TGTGCCAGCAGCTGGACCAACTCGAACACCGGGGAGCTGTTTTTT
CASSWTNSNTGELFF
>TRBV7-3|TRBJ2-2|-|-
TGTGCCAGCAGCCAGACTCGGAACACCGGGGAGCTGTTTTTT
CASSQTRNTGELFF
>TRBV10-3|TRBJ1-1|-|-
TGTGCCATCAGTGTCGGGGACCTTTGGGACACTGAAGCTTTCTTT
CAISVGDLWDTEAFF
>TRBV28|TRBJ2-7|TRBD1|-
TGTGCCAGCAGTACACCGGGACAGGGACACTACGAGCAGTACTTC
CASSTPGQGHYEQYF
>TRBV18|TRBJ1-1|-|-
TGTGCCAGCTCACCCTCACGCGAGATACAGAACACTGAAGCTTTCTTT
CASSPSREIQNTEAFF
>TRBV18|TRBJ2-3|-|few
TGTGCCAGCTCACCACCGAACTATCAAGGGATAGATACGCAGTATTTT
CASSPPNYQGIDTQYF
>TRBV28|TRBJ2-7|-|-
TGTGCCACCCAGAGGGGTAGGGCCTACGAGCAGTACTTC
CATQRGRAYEQYF
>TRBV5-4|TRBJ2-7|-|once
TGTGCCAGCAGCTTACCGGGCCCAGGGGACTACGAGCAGTACTTC
CASSLPGPGDYEQYF
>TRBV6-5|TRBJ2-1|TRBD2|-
TGTGCCAGCAGGAGCGGGGGTGGTATCAATGAGCAGTTCTTC
CASRSGGGINEQFF
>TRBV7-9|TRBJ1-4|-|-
TGTGCCAGCAGCTTCCGGACAGAGTATGAAAAACTGTTTTTT
CASSFRTEYEKLFF
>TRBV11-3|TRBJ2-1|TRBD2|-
TGTGCCAGCAGCTTAACCCAGCGGACTAGCGGGGTGAATGAGCAGTTCTTC
CASSLTQRTSGVNEQFF
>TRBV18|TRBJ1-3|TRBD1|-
TGTGCCAGCTCGCGCCGGGACAGGACCTCTGGAAACACCATATATTTT
CASSRRDRTSGNTIYF
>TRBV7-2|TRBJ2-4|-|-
TGTGCCAGCAGCCCAGGTGGGAAGGAGAACATTCAGTACTTC
CASSPGGKENIQYF
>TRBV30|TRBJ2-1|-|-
TGTGCCCACCACGTAAGCGGATCCTACAATGAGCAGTTCTTC
CAHHVSGSYNEQFF